This T cell receptor (beta chain) was obtained from a study of shared clonotypes between healthy human individuals. As for this clone: Its cognate antigen is unknown.

V dropped 0 bases and J dropped 4; count of bases not matched to a gene: 8. The CDR3 is 16 residues long. Germline CDR1 reads MNHEY; CDR2 reads SVGAGI. The donors were adults (healthy and HIV-negative) with no recent acute infections or vaccinations. Study-level results: There were few donors, and this limited the genetic and exposure-history diversity represented. Read depth was anticipated to influence clonotype sharing among donors.

Sequencing was at deep level. Profiled with immunoSEQ multiplex PCR; TCRdb holds only in-frame clones, not every one. The sample has some 1 million clones, around 74% seen once; the top ten hold around 1.5%. What was sequenced was memory CD4+ T cells sorted from blood. Subset given: CD45RA-negative fraction. The rearrangement uses TRBV6-5 and TRBJ1-2; 7 bases line up with TRBD1. The clonotype originates from a man between 18 and 29 years old in good health. The CDR3, as DNA: TGTGCCAGCAGTTACTCGGGAGCTACAGGGGCCTATGGCTACACCTTC. This gives the protein CASSYSGATGAYGYTF.